The 10 T cell receptor beta chains given below trace back to one sample, sequenced in a study of T cells in Graves' hyperthyroidism and ophthalmopathy. Amplified regions were TCR beta CDR3 sequences from RNA transcripts. During a first-round RT-PCR of the TCR CDR3, the HTBI primer set was used. TCRdb re-derived calls from the multiplex PCR reads in MiXCR, one entry per CDR3 protein. There are roughly 380,000 distinct CDR3 sequences in the sample; 15% to 20% occur only once, and roughly a sixth lies in the top ten. Material for sequencing was blood. The origin of the receptors is a woman aged 40 to 55 with Graves' ophthalmopathy.

This clonotype has ten or more counts. The chain joins TRBV5-1 to TRBJ2-1; TRBD2 is a possible D gene (6 bases). V lost 1 base and J 4 bases, leaving 15 bases between the germline ends. This CDR3 has 16 residues. Germline CDR1 SGHRS, CDR2 YFSETQ. The CDR3 sequence: CASSLLAGKGYNEQFF. The CDR3 DNA sequence: TGCGCCAGCAGCTTGTTGGCGGGGAAAGGTTACAATGAGCAGTTCTTC.

At least ten counts were recorded for this clonotype. This chain uses TRBV27 with TRBJ1-2; maybe TRBD1 (5 bases). The germline gives CDR1 MNHEY, CDR2 SMNVEV (reference sequence). V lost 5 bases, J lost 6 bases, and 16 bases lay in between. The length of the CDR3 is 14 residues. The DNA of the CDR3 is TGTGCCAGCAGTGGGGGAGGAGCCTACAATGGCTACACCTTC. Its protein is CASSGGGAYNGYTF.

This clonotype was counted many times. The rearrangement uses TRBV6-2 or TRBV6-3 and TRBJ2-7; 14 bases align to TRBD2. J lost 6 bases, V lost 6 bases, and 7 bases had no gene match. Per the germline V gene, CDR1 is MNHEY and CDR2 is SVGEGT. The CDR3 extends over 15 amino acids. The CDR3 DNA reads TGTGCCAGCAGCCCGGGACTAGCGGGAGTATCCGAGCAGTACTTC. It yields the protein CASSPGLAGVSEQYF.

This clonotype was counted a few times. V is TRBV24-1 and J is TRBJ2-5; 10 bases match TRBD1. Looked up from germline, CDR1 is KGHDR and CDR2 is SFDVKD. The trim removed 7 bases at V and 6 bases at J, leaving 7 bases unmatched. There are 14 residues in the CDR3. The CDR3 is CATSPRTGGQTQYF. The CDR3 DNA sequence: TGTGCCACCAGCCCTCGGACAGGGGGTCAGACCCAGTACTTC.

This clonotype occurred many times. The chain carries TRBV27 and TRBJ2-2, with a weak D call TRBD2 (6 bases). V dropped 4 bases and J dropped 7 bases, with 16 bases sitting between them. This CDR3 contains 15 residues. Germline assignment: CDR1 MNHEY and CDR2 SMNVEV (reference sequence). The CDR3 is CASSYGREGSGELFF. The CDR3 nucleotides read TGTGCCAGCAGTTACGGGAGAGAGGGGAGCGGGGAGCTGTTTTTT.

This clonotype has at least ten counts. The chain recombines TRBV12-5 with TRBJ2-2, with D unresolved. The CDR3 has 12 residues. Trimming pared 1 base from V and 5 bases from J, leaving 2 bases between. The germline V gene encodes CDR1 LGHNT and CDR2 FRNRAP. The CDR3 sequence is CASGLGTGELFF. For the CDR3, the DNA is TGTGCTAGTGGTTTGGGGACCGGGGAGCTGTTTTTT.

The table lists this clonotype with many counts. CDR3 loop: CASSSQMYGYTF. The DNA of the CDR3 is TGTGCCAGCAGCAGCCAGATGTATGGCTACACCTTC. The chain combines TRBV7-2 with TRBJ1-2; D is uncertain. Deletions cut 5 bases from V and 5 bases from J, with 9 bases between. The CDR3 consists of 12 residues. Germline-derived CDR1 and CDR2 are SGHTA and FQGNSA.

This clonotype was detected many times. The V call is TRBV27, the J call TRBJ2-5, with 8 bases fitting TRBD1. The CDR3 is 14 residues long. V lost 6 bases, J lost 4 bases, and 7 bases stayed unmatched. Germline V lookup: CDR1 MNHEY, CDR2 SMNVEV (reference sequence). This CDR3 is CASSRQGTGETQYF. CDR3 DNA sequence: TGTGCCAGCAGCCGACAGGGGACTGGAGAGACCCAGTACTTC.

This clonotype was observed at least ten times. The rearrangement links TRBV5-1 to TRBJ2-7, with 8 bases aligning to TRBD1. The CDR3 has 14 amino acids. From germline, CDR1 is SGHRS and CDR2 YFSETQ. With V trimmed by 7 bases and J by 3 bases, 9 bases remained unmatched. In nucleotides, the CDR3 is TGCGCCAGCTCGATCGGGACAGGCCACTACGAGCAGTACTTC. This encodes CASSIGTGHYEQYF.

This clonotype was detected ten times or more. The J gene is TRBJ2-7, the V gene TRBV6-1, with a weak D call TRBD1 (5 bases). The CDR3 extends over 12 amino acids. The V gene lost 5 bases and the J gene lost 3 bases, with 8 bases spanning the gap. Germline CDR1 and CDR2: MNHNS and SASEGT. CDR3 DNA sequence: TGTGCCAGCAGTCCCAGGGTCTACGAGCAGTACTTC. It codes for CASSPRVYEQYF.